Listed below are T cell receptor beta chains from one sample, sequenced in a study of lymphopenia after photon versus proton radiotherapy. Clones were sequenced by immunoSEQ multiplex PCR, and TCRdb holds only the in-frame ones, with some missing. Here the sample spans under 7,000 clones, roughly 92% being singletons. The source material was peripheral blood, sampled from a patient treated with photon-based radiotherapy. The receptors come from a man aged 55 to 70 with cholangiocarcinoma. CDR3s include the opening cysteine and the closing phenylalanine or tryptophan. The D gene is left open where the match is weak. A row's size may be missing; if present it is once, few, many or a size class.

D,V,J,size,length,CDR3,DNA
NA,TRBV27,TRBJ1-1,NA,13,CASSLGGRTEAFF,TGTGCCAGCAGTTTGGGGGGGCGAACTGAAGCTTTCTTT
NA,TRBV5-4,TRBJ2-7,NA,15,CASSLAWEVSYEQYF,TGTGCCAGCAGCTTGGCCTGGGAGGTCTCCTACGAGCAGTACTTC
NA,TRBV6-5,TRBJ2-2,NA,13,CASSYSNTGELFF,TGTGCCAGCAGTTACTCGAACACCGGGGAGCTGTTTTTT
TRBD2,TRBV7-6,TRBJ2-3,NA,14,CASSEAGGTDTQYF,TGTGCCAGCAGCGAAGCGGGGGGCACAGATACGCAGTATTTT
TRBD2,TRBV28,TRBJ2-3,NA,17,CASSLGASGRALYTQYF,TGTGCCAGCAGTTTAGGGGCTAGCGGGAGGGCCTTGTATACGCAGTATTTT
NA,TRBV11-2,TRBJ1-2,NA,14,CASSLGRGYYGYTF,TGTGCCAGCAGCTTGGGCAGGGGTTACTATGGCTACACCTTC
NA,TRBV5-4,TRBJ1-4,NA,15,CASSLETGSNEKLFF,TGTGCCAGCAGCTTGGAGACCGGTTCTAATGAAAAACTGTTTTTT
NA,TRBV16,TRBJ1-6,NA,12,CASSQYDSPLHF,TGTGCCAGCAGCCAATACGATTCACCCCTCCACTTT
NA,TRBV5-6,TRBJ2-3,NA,17,CASSLEDTGLLSDTQYF,TGTGCCAGCAGCTTGGAGGATACAGGGCTTTTATCAGATACGCAGTATTTT
TRBD1,TRBV4-3,TRBJ2-1,NA,15,CASSQEDRVYNEQFF,TGCGCCAGCAGCCAGGAGGACAGGGTATACAATGAGCAGTTCTTC
TRBD2,TRBV19,TRBJ2-5,NA,18,CASSIRGLAGGPPETQYF,TGTGCCAGTAGTATACGAGGACTAGCGGGAGGGCCCCCGGAGACCCAGTACTTC
NA,TRBV27,TRBJ1-6,NA,14,CASNIRGADSPLHF,TGTGCCAGCAACATTCGGGGTGCGGATTCACCCCTCCACTTT
NA,TRBV6-4,TRBJ1-6,NA,14,CASSPGTGNSPLHF,TGTGCCAGCAGTCCCGGGACTGGGAATTCACCCCTCCACTTT
NA,TRBV9,TRBJ2-7,NA,17,CASSPRRDRLPGVEQYF,TGTGCCAGCAGCCCCCGCCGGGACCGCCTTCCAGGGGTCGAGCAGTACTTC
NA,TRBV7-2,TRBJ2-3,NA,15,CASRSSGHSTDTQYF,TGTGCCAGCAGATCAAGCGGTCATAGCACAGATACGCAGTATTTT
NA,TRBV4-2,TRBJ1-5,NA,13,CASSQLTGQPQHF,TGTGCCAGCAGCCAATTAACAGGGCAGCCCCAGCATTTT
NA,TRBV9,TRBJ2-2,NA,17,CASSPNEPLMRPGELFF,TGTGCCAGCAGCCCCAACGAGCCGTTAATGAGGCCCGGGGAGCTGTTTTTT
NA,TRBV6-4,TRBJ2-1,NA,15,CASSAGLEAYNEQFF,TGTGCCAGCAGTGCGGGTCTAGAGGCCTACAATGAGCAGTTCTTC
TRBD2,TRBV29-1,TRBJ2-4,few,14,CSVPNGLAGGEWYF,TGCAGCGTCCCGAATGGACTAGCGGGAGGGGAGTGGTACTTC
TRBD1,TRBV28,TRBJ2-5,NA,15,CASVPVQGAQETQYF,TGTGCCAGCGTCCCAGTTCAGGGGGCGCAGGAGACCCAGTACTTC
NA,TRBV7-6,TRBJ1-1,NA,14,CASSLGQTNTEAFF,TGTGCCAGCAGCTTAGGGCAGACGAACACTGAAGCTTTCTTT
NA,TRBV7-2,TRBJ1-2,NA,15,CASSLVSRGGYGYTF,TGTGCCAGCAGCTTAGTTAGCAGGGGAGGCTATGGCTACACCTTC
TRBD1,TRBV7-9,TRBJ1-4,NA,16,CASSPGQGGTNEKLFF,TGTGCCAGCAGCCCGGGACAGGGGGGGACTAATGAAAAACTGTTTTTT
TRBD1,TRBV28,TRBJ2-7,NA,14,CASSFWGQGYEQYF,TGTGCCAGCAGTTTTTGGGGACAGGGATACGAGCAGTACTTC
NA,TRBV28,TRBJ1-5,NA,15,CASSLAGWGNQPQHF,TGTGCCAGCAGTCTGGCAGGGTGGGGCAATCAGCCCCAGCATTTT
TRBD1,TRBV11-2,TRBJ1-4,NA,16,CASSLLPGTGVEKLFF,TGTGCCAGCAGCTTGCTACCCGGGACAGGGGTCGAAAAACTGTTTTTT